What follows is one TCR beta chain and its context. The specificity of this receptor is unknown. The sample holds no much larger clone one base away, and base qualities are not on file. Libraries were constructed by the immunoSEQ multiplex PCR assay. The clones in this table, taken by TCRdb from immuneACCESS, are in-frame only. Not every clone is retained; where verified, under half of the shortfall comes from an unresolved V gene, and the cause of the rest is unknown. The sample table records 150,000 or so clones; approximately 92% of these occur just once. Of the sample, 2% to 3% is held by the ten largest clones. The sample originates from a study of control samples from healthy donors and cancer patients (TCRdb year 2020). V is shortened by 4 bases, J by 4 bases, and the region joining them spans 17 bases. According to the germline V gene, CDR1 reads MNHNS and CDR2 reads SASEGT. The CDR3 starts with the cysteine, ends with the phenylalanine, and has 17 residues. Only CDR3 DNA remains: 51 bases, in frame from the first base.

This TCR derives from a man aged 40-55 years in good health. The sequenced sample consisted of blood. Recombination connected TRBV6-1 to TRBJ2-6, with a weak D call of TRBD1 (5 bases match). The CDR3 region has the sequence CASSVTDGGAGANVLTF. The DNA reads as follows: TGTGCCAGCAGTGTGACGGACGGTGGGGCGGGGGCCAACGTCCTGACTTTC.